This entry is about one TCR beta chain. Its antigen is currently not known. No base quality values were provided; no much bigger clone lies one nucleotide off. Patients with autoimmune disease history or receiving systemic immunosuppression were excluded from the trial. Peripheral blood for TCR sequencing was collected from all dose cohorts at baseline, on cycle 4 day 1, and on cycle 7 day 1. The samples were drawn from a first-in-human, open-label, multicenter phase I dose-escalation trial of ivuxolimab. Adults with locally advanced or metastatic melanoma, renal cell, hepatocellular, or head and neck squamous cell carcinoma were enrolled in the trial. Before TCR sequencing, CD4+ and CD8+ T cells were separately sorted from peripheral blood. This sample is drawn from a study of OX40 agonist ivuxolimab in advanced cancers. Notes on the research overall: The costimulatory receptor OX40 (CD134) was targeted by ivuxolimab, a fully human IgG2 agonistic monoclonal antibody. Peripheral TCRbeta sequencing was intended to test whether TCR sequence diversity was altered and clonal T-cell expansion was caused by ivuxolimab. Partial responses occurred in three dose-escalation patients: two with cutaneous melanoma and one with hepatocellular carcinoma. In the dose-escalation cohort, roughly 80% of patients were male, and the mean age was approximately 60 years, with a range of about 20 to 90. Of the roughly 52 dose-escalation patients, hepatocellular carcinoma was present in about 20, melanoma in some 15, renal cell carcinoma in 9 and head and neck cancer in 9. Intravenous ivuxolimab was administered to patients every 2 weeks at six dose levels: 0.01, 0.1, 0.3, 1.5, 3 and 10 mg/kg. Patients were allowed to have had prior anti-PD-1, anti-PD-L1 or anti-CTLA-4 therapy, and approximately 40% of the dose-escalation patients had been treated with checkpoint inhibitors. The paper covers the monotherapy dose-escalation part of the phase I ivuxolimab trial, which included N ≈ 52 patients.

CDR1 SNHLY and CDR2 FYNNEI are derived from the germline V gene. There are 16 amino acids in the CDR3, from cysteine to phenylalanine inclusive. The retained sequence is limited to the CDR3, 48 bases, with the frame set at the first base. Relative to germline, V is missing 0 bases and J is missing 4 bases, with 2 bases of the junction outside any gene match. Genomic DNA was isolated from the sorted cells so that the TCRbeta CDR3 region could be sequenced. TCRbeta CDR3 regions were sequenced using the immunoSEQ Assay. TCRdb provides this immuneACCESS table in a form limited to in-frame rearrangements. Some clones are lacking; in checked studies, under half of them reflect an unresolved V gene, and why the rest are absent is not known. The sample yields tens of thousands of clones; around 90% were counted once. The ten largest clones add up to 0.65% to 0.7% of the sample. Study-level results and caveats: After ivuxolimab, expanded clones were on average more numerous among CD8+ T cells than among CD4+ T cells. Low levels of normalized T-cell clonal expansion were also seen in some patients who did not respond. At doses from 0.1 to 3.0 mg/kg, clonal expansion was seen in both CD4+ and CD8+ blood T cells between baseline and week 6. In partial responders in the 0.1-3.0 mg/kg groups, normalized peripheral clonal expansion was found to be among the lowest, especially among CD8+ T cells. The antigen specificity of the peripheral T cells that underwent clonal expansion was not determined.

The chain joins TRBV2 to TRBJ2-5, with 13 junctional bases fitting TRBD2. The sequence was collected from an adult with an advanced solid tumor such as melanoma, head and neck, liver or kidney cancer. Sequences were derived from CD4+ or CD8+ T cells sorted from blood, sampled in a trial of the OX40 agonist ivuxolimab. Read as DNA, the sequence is TGTGCCAGCAGTGAAGCCGGACTAGCGGGAGTAGAGACCCAGTACTTC. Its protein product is CASSEAGLAGVETQYF.